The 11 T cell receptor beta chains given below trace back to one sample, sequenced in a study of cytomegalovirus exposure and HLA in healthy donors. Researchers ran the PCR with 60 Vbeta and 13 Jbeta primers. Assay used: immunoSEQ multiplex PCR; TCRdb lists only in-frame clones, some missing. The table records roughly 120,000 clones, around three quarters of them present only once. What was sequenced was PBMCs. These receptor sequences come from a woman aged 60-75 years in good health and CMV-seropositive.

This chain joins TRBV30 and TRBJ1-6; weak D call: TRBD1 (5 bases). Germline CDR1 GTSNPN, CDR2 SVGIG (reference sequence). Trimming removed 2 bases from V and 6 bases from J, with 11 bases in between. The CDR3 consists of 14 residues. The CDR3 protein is CAWSRQGLNSPLHF. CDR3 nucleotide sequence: TGTGCCTGGAGTCGGCAGGGCCTTAATTCACCCCTCCACTTT.

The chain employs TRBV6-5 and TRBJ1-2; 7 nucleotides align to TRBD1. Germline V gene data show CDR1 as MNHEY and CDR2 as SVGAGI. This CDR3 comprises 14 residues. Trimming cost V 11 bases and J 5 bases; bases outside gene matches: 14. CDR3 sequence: CASKGAGNPYGYTF. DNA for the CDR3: TGTGCCTCCAAGGGGGCGGGTAACCCTTATGGCTACACCTTC.

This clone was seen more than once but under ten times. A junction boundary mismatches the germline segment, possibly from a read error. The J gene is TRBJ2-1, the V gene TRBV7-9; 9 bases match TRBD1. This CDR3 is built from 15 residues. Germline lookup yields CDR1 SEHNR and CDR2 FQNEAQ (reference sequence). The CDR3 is CSSSSGQGRGYEQFF. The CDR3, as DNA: TGTTCCAGCAGCTCTGGACAGGGGCGTGGGTATGAGCAGTTCTTC.

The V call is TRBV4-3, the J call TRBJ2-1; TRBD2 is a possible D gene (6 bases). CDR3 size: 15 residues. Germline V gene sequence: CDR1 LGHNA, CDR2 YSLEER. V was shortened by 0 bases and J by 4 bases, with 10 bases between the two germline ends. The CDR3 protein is CASSQDRGLYNEQFF. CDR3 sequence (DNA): TGCGCCAGCAGCCAAGATAGGGGACTGTACAATGAGCAGTTCTTC.

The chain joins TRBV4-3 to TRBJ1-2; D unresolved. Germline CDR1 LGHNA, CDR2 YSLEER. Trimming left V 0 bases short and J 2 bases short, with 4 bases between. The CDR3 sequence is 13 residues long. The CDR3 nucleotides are TGCGCCAGCAGCCAAGACCTCAACTATGGCTACACCTTC. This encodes CASSQDLNYGYTF.

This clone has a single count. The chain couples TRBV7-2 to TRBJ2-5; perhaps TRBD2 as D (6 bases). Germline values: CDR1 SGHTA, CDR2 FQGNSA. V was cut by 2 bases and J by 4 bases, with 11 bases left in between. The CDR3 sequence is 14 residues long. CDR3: CASSLYGRRETQYF. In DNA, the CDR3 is TGTGCCAGCAGCTTATACGGGAGAAGAGAGACCCAGTACTTC.

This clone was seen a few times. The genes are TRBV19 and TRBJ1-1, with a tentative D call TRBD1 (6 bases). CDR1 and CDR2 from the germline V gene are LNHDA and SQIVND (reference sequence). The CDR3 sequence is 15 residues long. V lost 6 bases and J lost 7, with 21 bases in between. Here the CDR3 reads CASSLLGGAADEAFF. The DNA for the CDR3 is TGTGCCAGTAGCCTACTTGGGGGGGCTGCCGATGAAGCTTTCTTT. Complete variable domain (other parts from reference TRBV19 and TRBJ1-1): DGGITQSPKYLFRKEGQNVTLSCEQNLNHDAMYWYRQDPGQGLRLIYYSQIVNDFQKGDIAEGYSVSREKKESFPLTVTSAQKNPTAFYLCASSLLGGAADEAFFGQGTRLTVV.

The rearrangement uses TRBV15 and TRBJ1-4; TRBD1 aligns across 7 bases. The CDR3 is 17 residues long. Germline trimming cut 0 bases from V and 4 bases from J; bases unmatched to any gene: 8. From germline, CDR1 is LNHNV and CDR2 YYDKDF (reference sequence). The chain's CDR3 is CATSRDEGGGLNEKLFF. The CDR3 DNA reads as TGTGCCACCAGCAGAGATGAAGGGGGCGGGCTTAATGAAAAACTGTTTTTT.

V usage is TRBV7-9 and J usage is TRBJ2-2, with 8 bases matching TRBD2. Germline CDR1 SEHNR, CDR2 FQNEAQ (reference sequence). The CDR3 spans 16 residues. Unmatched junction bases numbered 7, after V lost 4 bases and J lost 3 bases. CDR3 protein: CASSSFSGVDTGELFF. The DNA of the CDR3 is TGTGCCAGCAGCTCCTTTAGCGGGGTCGACACCGGGGAGCTGTTTTTT.

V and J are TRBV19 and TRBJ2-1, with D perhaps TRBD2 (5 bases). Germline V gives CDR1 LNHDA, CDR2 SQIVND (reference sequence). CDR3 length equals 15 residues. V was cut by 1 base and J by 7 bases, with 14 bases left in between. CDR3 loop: CASSIAAGSWNEQFF. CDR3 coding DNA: TGTGCCAGTAGTATAGCTGCGGGTAGCTGGAATGAGCAGTTCTTC.

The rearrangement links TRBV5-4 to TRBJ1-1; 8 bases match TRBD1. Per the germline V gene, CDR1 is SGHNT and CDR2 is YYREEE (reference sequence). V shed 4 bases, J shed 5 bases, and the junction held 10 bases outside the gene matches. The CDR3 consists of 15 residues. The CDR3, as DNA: TGTGCCAGCAGCCGACAGGGGCGGACAGGGACTGAAGCTTTCTTT. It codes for CASSRQGRTGTEAFF.